This T cell receptor (beta chain) was obtained from a study of blood T cells in healthy people across ages. Points from the study as a whole: Aged donors had fewer naive CD4+ cells and lower diversity than long-lived donors.

A sample-barcoded 5' primer and a J-beta primer mix were used in a second PCR of about 6 to 12 cycles. Each cDNA molecule, via a template-switch adaptor with 12 random nucleotides, was tagged. The study obtained at least 2.5 million CDR3-containing paired-end reads from every sample. TCRdb reprocessed the 5' RACE reads with MiXCR, giving one entry per CDR3 protein. The sample lists 650,000 to 1,000,000 distinct CDR3 sequences; around half were seen once. Per the germline V gene, CDR1 is MNHNS and CDR2 is SASEGT. Trimming took 4 bases from V and 10 from J, leaving 20 bases between them. This CDR3 has 15 residues. Worth noting for this clonotype: Antigen unknown.

V and J are TRBV6-1 and TRBJ2-1; weak D call: TRBD2 (5 bases). The sequencing input was blood. The clonotype comes from a man older than 75 in good health. The CDR3 region is CASSVETGTSCEQFF. The CDR3 region has the DNA TGTGCCAGCAGTGTAGAGACGGGAACCAGCTGCGAGCAGTTCTTC.